What follows are 14 T cell receptor beta chains derived from one specimen sequenced in a study of shared clonotypes between healthy human individuals. Libraries were prepared by immunoSEQ multiplex PCR; TCRdb keeps only in-frame clonotypes and omits some of them. The data hold about 2 million clones, with around 96% observed a single time. Naive CD8 cells, CD45RO-negative and positively selected for CCR7, excluded terminally differentiated effector memory CD45RA+ cells. The source material was naive CD8+ T cells sorted from blood. These TCRs come from a young man in good health.

V gene TRBV7-9 combines with J gene TRBJ1-1; tentatively, D is TRBD1 (5 bases). The CDR3 is 13 residues long. Trimming pared 1 base from V and 6 bases from J, leaving 9 bases between. Per the germline V gene, CDR1 is SEHNR and CDR2 is FQNEAQ (reference sequence). This CDR3 reads CASSLEYRSEAFF. CDR3 DNA: TGTGCCAGCAGCTTAGAGTACAGGTCTGAAGCTTTCTTT.

The chain employs TRBV27 and TRBJ2-7, with 10 positions matching TRBD2. The CDR3 extends over 13 amino acids. The trim removed 5 bases at V and 6 bases at J, leaving 4 bases unmatched. Per the germline V gene, CDR1 is MNHEY and CDR2 is SMNVEV (reference sequence). The CDR3 nucleotides are TGTGCCAGCAGTACGGGACTAGCGTTCGAGCAGTACTTC. This encodes CASSTGLAFEQYF.

A single count supports this clone. The V gene is TRBV10-3, the J gene TRBJ1-1; D remains unclear. Germline CDR1 and CDR2: ENHRY and SYGVKD. The CDR3 totals 15 residues. Trimming left V 0 bases short and J 1 base short, with 9 bases between. The chain's CDR3 is CAISESVTKNTEAFF. The CDR3 DNA reads as TGTGCCATCAGTGAGTCTGTGACAAAGAACACTGAAGCTTTCTTT.

The rearrangement joins TRBV10-3 to TRBJ2-5, with 7 bases aligning to TRBD2. Germline V gene sequence: CDR1 ENHRY, CDR2 SYGVKD. After removal of 2 bases from V and 1 base from J, the junction contained 4 bases not matched to a gene. CDR3 length equals 15 residues. The CDR3 nucleotides are TGTGCCATCAGTGAGGAGCGGGAAGCCCAAGAGACCCAGTACTTC. As protein: CAISEEREAQETQYF.

The chain joins TRBV7-9 to TRBJ2-7; 8 bases agree with TRBD1. The CDR3 spans 15 residues. V was pared by 4 bases and J by 6 bases, with 11 bases of the junction left unmatched. The germline V gene has CDR1 SEHNR and CDR2 FQNEAQ (reference sequence). The CDR3 DNA follows: TGTGCCAGCAGCTCCCCCAGGGGGCCCTACGGCGAGCAGTACTTC. The encoded protein is CASSSPRGPYGEQYF.

The V call is TRBV4-3, the J call TRBJ2-1; a possible D gene is TRBD2 (6 bases). The CDR3 has 17 residues. V was pared by 3 bases and J by 4 bases, with 19 bases between. CDR1 is LGHNA, CDR2 YSLEER, per germline. The CDR3 reads CASSHDHSGAPYNEQFF. The CDR3 DNA reads TGCGCCAGCAGCCATGATCATAGCGGAGCTCCATACAATGAGCAGTTCTTC.

This chain uses TRBV4-3 with TRBJ1-1; 7 nucleotides match TRBD1. Looked up from germline, CDR1 is LGHNA and CDR2 is YSLEER. This CDR3 has 16 amino acids. Unmatched junction bases numbered 7, after V lost 2 bases and J lost 1 base. The CDR3 DNA reads TGCGCCAGCAGCCAACCCCGACAGGGCGAGAACACTGAAGCTTTCTTT. Translated, it gives CASSQPRQGENTEAFF.

CDR3 coding DNA: TGTGCCAGCACCCTGTCCGGGACAGGAATCTACGAGCAGTACTTC. Translating it yields CASTLSGTGIYEQYF. V is TRBV28 and J is TRBJ2-7; TRBD1 agrees at 8 bases. The germline CDR1 and CDR2 sequences are MDHEN and SYDVKM. The CDR3 contains 15 residues. With 7 bases clipped from V and 3 bases from J, the junction kept 11 bases outside the gene matches.

This rearrangement joins TRBV19 to TRBJ2-5; a possible D gene is TRBD1 (5 bases). CDR1 and CDR2 from the germline V gene are LNHDA and SQIVND (reference sequence). V lost 8 bases and J lost 2, with 15 bases in between. The CDR3 contains 14 residues. The CDR3 loop is CASADGRTQETQYF. DNA of the CDR3: TGTGCCAGTGCCGATGGACGGACACAAGAGACCCAGTACTTC.

V gene TRBV10-1 combines with J gene TRBJ2-5; TRBD2 matches 11 bases. Germline V gives CDR1 WNHNN, CDR2 SYGVQD (reference sequence). The CDR3 loop spans 14 amino acids. V shed 2 bases, J shed 9 bases, and the junction held 5 bases outside the gene matches. This CDR3 is CASSEGLAGGSQYF. CDR3 sequence (DNA): TGCGCCAGCAGTGAGGGGCTAGCGGGAGGTTCCCAGTACTTC.

V and J are TRBV9 and TRBJ1-4, with TRBD1 matching 9 bases. V trimming: 2 bases; J trimming: 2 bases; junction bases outside the gene matches: 1. The CDR3 contains 15 residues. Germline V gene data show CDR1 as SGDLS and CDR2 as YYNGEE. The CDR3 sequence: CASSVGTGTNEKLFF. The CDR3 DNA sequence: TGTGCCAGCAGCGTTGGGACAGGGACTAATGAAAAACTGTTTTTT.

The chain has TRBV30 and TRBJ1-1; D perhaps matches TRBD1 (5 bases). The CDR3 runs to 17 residues. Deletions cut 0 bases from V and 0 bases from J, with 17 bases between. Germline V gene data show CDR1 as GTSNPN and CDR2 as SVGIG (reference sequence). Written as DNA, the CDR3 is TGTGCCTGGAGTGTTGATTCCGTAGGGGCCCTGAACACTGAAGCTTTCTTT. It translates to CAWSVDSVGALNTEAFF.

CDR3 bases: TGTGCCAGCAAGGGGGACTCCGGGATCTACAATGAGCAGTTCTTC. The encoded protein is CASKGDSGIYNEQFF. The chain combines TRBV6-5 with TRBJ2-1; D may match TRBD1 or TRBD2 (6 bases each). The CDR3 totals 15 residues. Germline-derived CDR1 and CDR2 are MNHEY and SVGAGI. With 7 bases removed from V and 3 bases from J, the gap between germline ends came to 16 bases.

The V and J genes are TRBV27 and TRBJ2-1, with 7 bases that match TRBD2. The V and J ends lost 0 bases and 7 bases, in that order; junction bases with no gene match: 9. This CDR3 is 16 amino acids long. Germline V gives CDR1 MNHEY, CDR2 SMNVEV (reference sequence). CDR3 DNA sequence: TGTGCCAGCAGTTTATCTGGGCTAGCGGAAACAAATGAGCAGTTCTTC. Translating it yields CASSLSGLAETNEQFF.